Here is one TCR beta chain with its context. The data belong to a study of blood T cell repertoires in COVID-19. Trimming cost V 0 bases and J 6 bases, with 11 bases left between them. This CDR3 spans 14 amino acids. CDR1 LGHNA and CDR2 YSLEER come from the germline V gene. Profiled with immunoSEQ multiplex PCR; TCRdb holds only in-frame clones, not every one. This sample has around 150,000 clones; more than 80% occur once, and the top ten carry almost 6.5%. This receptor was obtained from a human donor in a cohort sampled during active COVID-19. The sequenced sample was peripheral blood. The V call is TRBV4-3, the J call TRBJ1-2; a possible D gene is TRBD1 (5 bases). The CDR3 region has the DNA TGCGCCAGCAGCCAAGACCTCGGGGGGGATGGCTACACCTTC. The encoded protein is CASSQDLGGDGYTF.